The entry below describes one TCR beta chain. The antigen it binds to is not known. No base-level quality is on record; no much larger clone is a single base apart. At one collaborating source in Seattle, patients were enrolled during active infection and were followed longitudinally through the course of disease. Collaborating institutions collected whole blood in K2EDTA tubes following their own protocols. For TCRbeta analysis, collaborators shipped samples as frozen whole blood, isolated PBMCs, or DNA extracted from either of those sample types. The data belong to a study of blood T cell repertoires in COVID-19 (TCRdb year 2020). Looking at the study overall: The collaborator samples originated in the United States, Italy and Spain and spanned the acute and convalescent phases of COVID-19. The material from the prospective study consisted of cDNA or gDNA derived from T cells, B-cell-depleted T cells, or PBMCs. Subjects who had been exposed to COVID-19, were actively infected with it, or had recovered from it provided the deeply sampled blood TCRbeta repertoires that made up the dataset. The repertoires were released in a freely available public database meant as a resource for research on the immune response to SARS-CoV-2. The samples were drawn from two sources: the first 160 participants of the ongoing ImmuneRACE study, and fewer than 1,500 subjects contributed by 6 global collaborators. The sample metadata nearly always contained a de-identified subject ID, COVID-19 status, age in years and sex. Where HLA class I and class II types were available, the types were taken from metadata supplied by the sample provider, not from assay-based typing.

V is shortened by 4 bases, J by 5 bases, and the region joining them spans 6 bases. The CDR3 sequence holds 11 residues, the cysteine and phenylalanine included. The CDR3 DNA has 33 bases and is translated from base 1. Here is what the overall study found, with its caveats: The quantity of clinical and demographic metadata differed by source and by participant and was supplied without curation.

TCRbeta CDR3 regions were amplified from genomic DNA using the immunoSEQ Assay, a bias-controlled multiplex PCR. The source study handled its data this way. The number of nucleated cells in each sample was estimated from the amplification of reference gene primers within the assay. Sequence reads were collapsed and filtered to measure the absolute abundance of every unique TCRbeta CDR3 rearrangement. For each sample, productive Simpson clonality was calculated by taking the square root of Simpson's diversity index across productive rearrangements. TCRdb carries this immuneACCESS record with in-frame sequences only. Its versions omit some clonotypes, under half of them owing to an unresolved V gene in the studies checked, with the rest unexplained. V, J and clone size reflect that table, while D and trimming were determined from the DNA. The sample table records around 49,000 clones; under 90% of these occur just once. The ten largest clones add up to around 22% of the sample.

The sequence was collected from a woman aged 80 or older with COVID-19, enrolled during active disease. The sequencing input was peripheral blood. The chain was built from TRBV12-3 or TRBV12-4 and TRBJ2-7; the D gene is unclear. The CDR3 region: CASSSINEQYF. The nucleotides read TGTGCCAGCAGTTCAATCAACGAGCAGTACTTC.